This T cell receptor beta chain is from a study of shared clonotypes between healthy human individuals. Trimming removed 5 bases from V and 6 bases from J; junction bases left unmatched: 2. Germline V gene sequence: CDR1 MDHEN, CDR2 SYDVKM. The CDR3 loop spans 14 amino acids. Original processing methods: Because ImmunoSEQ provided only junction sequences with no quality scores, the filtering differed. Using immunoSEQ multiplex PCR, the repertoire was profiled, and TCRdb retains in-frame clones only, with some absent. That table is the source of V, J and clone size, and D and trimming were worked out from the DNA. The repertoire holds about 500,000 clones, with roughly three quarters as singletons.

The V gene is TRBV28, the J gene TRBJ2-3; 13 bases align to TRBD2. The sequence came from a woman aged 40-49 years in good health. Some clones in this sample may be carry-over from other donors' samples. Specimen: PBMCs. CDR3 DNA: TGTGCCAGCAGTACTAGCGGGAGGGGGGATACGCAGTATTTT. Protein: CASSTSGRGDTQYF.